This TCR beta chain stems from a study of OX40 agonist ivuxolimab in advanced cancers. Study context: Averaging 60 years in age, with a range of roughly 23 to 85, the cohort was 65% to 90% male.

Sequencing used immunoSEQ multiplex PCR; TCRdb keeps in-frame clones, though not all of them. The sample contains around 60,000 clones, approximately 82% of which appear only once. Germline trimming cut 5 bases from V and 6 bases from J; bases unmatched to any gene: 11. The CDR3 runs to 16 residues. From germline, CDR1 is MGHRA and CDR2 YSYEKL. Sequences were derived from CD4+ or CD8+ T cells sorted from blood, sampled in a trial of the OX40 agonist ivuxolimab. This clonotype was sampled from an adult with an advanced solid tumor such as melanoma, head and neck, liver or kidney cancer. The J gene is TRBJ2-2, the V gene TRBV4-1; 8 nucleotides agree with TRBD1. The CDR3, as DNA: TGCGCCAGCAGCGCACAGGGGGTAGGGTATCCCGGGGAGCTGTTTTTT. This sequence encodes CASSAQGVGYPGELFF.